The TCR beta chain described here comes from a study of tumor-infiltrating lymphocytes in localized non-small cell lung cancer (dated by TCRdb to about 2021). General notes on the study: Patients whose samples were collected after neoadjuvant chemotherapy, as well as both smokers and never-smokers and several histologies, were included in the cohort. In total, the ICON cohort consisted of more than 120 surgical patients with localized non-small cell lung cancer who had their tumors resected. Flow cytometry, multiplex immunofluorescence, RNA-seq, exome sequencing and proteomics were applied to the same patients as TCR sequencing, which was one of several integrated assays. A total of approximately 56 patients were included in the paired tumor versus uninvolved lung comparison of immunoSEQ T-cell fraction. Each patient provided resected tumor tissue plus uninvolved lung tissue from the same patient, with the uninvolved lung tissue described as non-adjacent to the tumor.

ICON enrollment began in early 2016, and the last patient was enrolled in the second half of 2018. In a subcohort of around 72 patients, fresh tumor and matched uninvolved tissue were collected for in-depth immune analyses, with TCR sequencing among those analyses. DNA for TCR sequencing was isolated from bulk tissue, and no cell sorting was done. The full study reports these points: Tumor T-cell fraction from TCR sequencing was not associated with recurrence-free survival (p = 0.61). Because different pieces of the same tissue were used for different assays, technical variation could not be separated from intratumor heterogeneity. Assay coverage varied across patients depending on available tissue quantity, so only a subset of the cohort had TCR sequencing. Consistent with immunofluorescence CD3 counts, TCRbeta sequencing supported greater T cell infiltration in tumors than in uninvolved lung tissue. No difference in TCR-derived T-cell fraction was observed between the flow cytometry-defined immunotypes IM1 (good prognosis) and IM2 (poor prognosis).

TCR sequencing with the immunoSEQ assay provided the T-cell fraction in tumor and uninvolved lung tissue. The study's processing was this. In the survival analysis, patients were divided into a high T-cell fraction group (upper tertile) and a low T-cell fraction group (lower two tertiles), and the two groups were compared using a log-rank test. Paired tumor versus uninvolved lung differences in T-cell fraction were tested with a signed-rank test. Drawn from immuneACCESS, this table holds only the in-frame rearrangements with V and J called that TCRdb kept. Clones are partly lost; checked studies trace under half to an unresolved V gene and leave the rest unexplained. The V and J calls and clone size were taken over from that table, and D and trimming were inferred from the DNA. The sample records approximately 11,000 clones, around 63% of which are singletons. Roughly 9.2% of the sample is in the top ten clones.

This clone was detected only a few times. Its recognized antigen is unknown. No base quality information exists; no much larger clone differs at one position. From its cysteine to its phenylalanine, the CDR3 spans 16 amino acids. The sequence is cut down to CDR3 DNA, 48 bases in frame from base 1. CDR1 and CDR2 (SNHLY, FYNNEI) derive from the germline V gene. V and J are truncated by 6 bases and 0 bases respectively, leaving an intervening sequence of 17 bases. The sample comprised lung tumor tissue. This clonotype originated in a human donor with non-small cell lung cancer. The V gene is TRBV2 and the J gene is TRBJ1-1; TRBD1 is a weak D gene call, 6 bases matching. DNA sequence: TGTGCCAGCAGCAAAAAGGGGGACTGGGTGAACACTGAAGCTTTCTTT. Translated, it reads CASSKKGDWVNTEAFF.